The present entry profiles one TCR beta chain with its context. This record belongs to a study of blood T cell repertoires in COVID-19. At the level of the study: Sites across the United States, Italy and Spain contributed samples from acute and convalescent COVID-19.

Authors' data handling: Nucleated cell counts were estimated from reference gene primer amplification. Clones were sequenced by immunoSEQ multiplex PCR, and TCRdb holds only the in-frame ones, with some missing. The V and J calls and clone size were taken over from that table, and D and trimming were inferred from the DNA. The sample includes just over 150,000 clones, approximately 82% of them seen just once. CDR1 SNHLY and CDR2 FYNNEI come from the germline V gene. The CDR3 runs to 15 residues. V lost 1 base and J 3 bases, leaving 9 bases between the germline ends. Sequenced sample: peripheral blood. This rearrangement joins TRBV2 to TRBJ2-2; D perhaps matches TRBD1 (6 bases). The sequence was collected from a woman aged 40 to 50 with COVID-19, enrolled during active disease. CDR3 sequence: CASSEGQEDTGELFF. The CDR3 region has the DNA TGTGCCAGCAGTGAAGGACAGGAGGACACCGGGGAGCTGTTTTTT. The whole variable domain, remainder taken from reference TRBV2 and TRBJ2-2, is EPEVTQTPSHQVTQMGQEVILRCVPISNHLYFYWYRQILGQKVEFLVSFYNNEISEKSEIFDDQFSVERPDGSNFTLKIRSTKLEDSAMYFCASSEGQEDTGELFFGEGSRLTVL.